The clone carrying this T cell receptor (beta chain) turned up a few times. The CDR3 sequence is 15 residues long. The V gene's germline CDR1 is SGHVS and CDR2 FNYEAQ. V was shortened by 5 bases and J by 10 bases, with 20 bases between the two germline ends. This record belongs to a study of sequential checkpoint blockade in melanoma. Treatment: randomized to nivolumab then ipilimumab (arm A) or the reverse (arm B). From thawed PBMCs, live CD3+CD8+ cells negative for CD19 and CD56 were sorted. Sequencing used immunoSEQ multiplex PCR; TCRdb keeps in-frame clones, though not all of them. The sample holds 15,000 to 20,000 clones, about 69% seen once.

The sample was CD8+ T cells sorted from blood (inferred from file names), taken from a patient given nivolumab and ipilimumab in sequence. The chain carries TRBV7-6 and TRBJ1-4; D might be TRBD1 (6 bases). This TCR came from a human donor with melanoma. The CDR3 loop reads CASSPDRIQGTKLFF. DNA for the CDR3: TGTGCCAGCAGCCCCGATCGAATACAGGGTACAAAACTGTTTTTT.